A selection of T cell receptor beta chains follows, all from one sample in a study of identical twins. TCRdb reanalysed the 5' RACE reads using MiXCR and keeps one entry per CDR3 protein. The table lists 1,800,000 or so distinct CDR3 sequences, around a third of them singletons. What was sequenced was cord blood. These receptors all stem from a newborn girl in good health. The CDR3 runs from the conserved cysteine through the conserved F or W. The order of the fields is D gene, clone size, J gene, V gene, CDR3 protein, CDR3 DNA. A D gene is named only where the DNA matches it firmly. Where a row states a size, it is once, few, many or the class of an expanded clone; other rows omit it.

d_gene: TRBD2
abundance: .
j_gene: TRBJ2-5
v_gene: TRBV7-6
CDR3aa: CASSLSPPASGGKTQYF
CDR3nt: TGTGCCAGCAGCTTATCCCCGCCGGCTAGCGGGGGTAAGACCCAGTACTTC

d_gene: TRBD1
abundance: .
j_gene: TRBJ1-2
v_gene: TRBV6-2/TRBV6-3
CDR3aa: CASRTNRGRKSDGYTF
CDR3nt: TGTGCCAGCAGAACAAACAGGGGGCGGAAATCGGATGGCTACACCTTC

d_gene: .
abundance: few
j_gene: TRBJ2-7
v_gene: TRBV20-1
CDR3aa: CSARGSGRSSYEQYF
CDR3nt: TGCAGTGCTAGAGGTTCCGGGAGATCCTCCTACGAGCAGTACTTC

d_gene: TRBD2
abundance: .
j_gene: TRBJ2-3
v_gene: TRBV5-6
CDR3aa: CASSFPIAGGPADTQYF
CDR3nt: TGTGCCAGCAGCTTCCCCATAGCGGGAGGGCCGGCAGATACGCAGTATTTT

d_gene: .
abundance: few
j_gene: TRBJ2-6
v_gene: TRBV12-3/TRBV12-4
CDR3aa: CASSLRASGANVLTF
CDR3nt: TGTGCCAGCAGTTTAAGGGCTTCCGGGGCCAACGTCCTGACTTTC

d_gene: .
abundance: few
j_gene: TRBJ2-2
v_gene: TRBV11-2
CDR3aa: CASSFRPGTGGELFF
CDR3nt: TGTGCCAGCAGCTTCCGACCTGGGACCGGCGGGGAGCTGTTTTTT

d_gene: .
abundance: .
j_gene: TRBJ2-7
v_gene: TRBV5-6
CDR3aa: CASSLGGVGLRITEQYF
CDR3nt: TGTGCCAGCAGCTTGGGGGGTGTCGGACTAAGAATTACTGAGCAGTACTTC

d_gene: .
abundance: few
j_gene: TRBJ1-2
v_gene: TRBV5-1
CDR3aa: CASSLRGIPLTGDGYTF
CDR3nt: TGCGCCAGCAGCTTGCGCGGAATCCCCTTGACTGGGGATGGCTACACCTTC

d_gene: .
abundance: few
j_gene: TRBJ2-7
v_gene: TRBV5-1
CDR3aa: CASSLEREAYEQYF
CDR3nt: TGCGCCAGCAGCTTGGAGCGCGAAGCCTACGAGCAGTACTTC

d_gene: TRBD1
abundance: few
j_gene: TRBJ2-6
v_gene: TRBV20-1
CDR3aa: CSARVEDREPSGANVLTF
CDR3nt: TGCAGTGCTAGAGTTGAGGACAGGGAGCCCTCTGGGGCCAACGTCCTGACTTTC

d_gene: .
abundance: few
j_gene: TRBJ1-4
v_gene: TRBV20-1
CDR3aa: CAAEVLDEKLFF
CDR3nt: TGCGCTGCGGAGGTTCTTGATGAAAAACTGTTTTTT

d_gene: TRBD2
abundance: .
j_gene: TRBJ2-1
v_gene: TRBV4-2
CDR3aa: CASSQVDFGSGNNEQFF
CDR3nt: TGTGCCAGCAGCCAAGTCGATTTCGGTAGCGGGAACAATGAGCAGTTCTTC

d_gene: .
abundance: few
j_gene: TRBJ1-5
v_gene: TRBV18
CDR3aa: CASSPLVINQPQHF
CDR3nt: TGTGCCAGCTCACCACTGGTGATCAATCAGCCCCAGCATTTT

d_gene: .
abundance: .
j_gene: TRBJ2-3
v_gene: TRBV4-2
CDR3aa: CASSQVGGPWWPLTDTQYF
CDR3nt: TGTGCCAGCAGCCAAGTTGGGGGCCCATGGTGGCCCCTCACAGATACGCAGTATTTT

d_gene: .
abundance: few
j_gene: TRBJ2-3
v_gene: TRBV10-3
CDR3aa: CAINRGSSTDTQYF
CDR3nt: TGTGCCATCAATCGGGGGTCTAGCACAGATACGCAGTATTTT

d_gene: .
abundance: few
j_gene: TRBJ1-6
v_gene: TRBV4-2
CDR3aa: CASSQGGASSYNSPLHF
CDR3nt: TGTGCCAGCAGCCAAGGGGGGGCGAGCTCCTATAATTCACCCCTCCACTTT

d_gene: .
abundance: few
j_gene: TRBJ2-3
v_gene: TRBV20-1
CDR3aa: CSANNEGGIDTQYF
CDR3nt: TGCAGTGCTAACAATGAGGGGGGGATCGATACGCAGTATTTT

d_gene: TRBD2
abundance: .
j_gene: TRBJ2-7
v_gene: TRBV10-3
CDR3aa: CAISGTSESYEQYF
CDR3nt: TGTGCCATAAGTGGGACTAGCGAGTCCTACGAGCAGTACTTC

d_gene: .
abundance: few
j_gene: TRBJ2-7
v_gene: TRBV20-1
CDR3aa: CSAPRDTAYYEQYF
CDR3nt: TGCAGTGCCCCACGTGACACCGCATACTACGAGCAGTACTTC

d_gene: TRBD2
abundance: .
j_gene: TRBJ2-1
v_gene: TRBV20-1
CDR3aa: CSARDLTSGRVPNEQFF
CDR3nt: TGCAGTGCTAGAGATCTGACTAGCGGGAGAGTTCCTAATGAGCAGTTCTTC

d_gene: .
abundance: .
j_gene: TRBJ1-5
v_gene: TRBV20-1
CDR3aa: CSAQTEYSNQPQHF
CDR3nt: TGCAGTGCCCAGACAGAATATAGCAATCAGCCCCAGCATTTT

d_gene: .
abundance: .
j_gene: TRBJ1-4
v_gene: TRBV27
CDR3aa: CASTSATNEKLFF
CDR3nt: TGTGCCAGCACCTCAGCAACTAATGAAAAACTGTTTTTT

d_gene: .
abundance: few
j_gene: TRBJ1-2
v_gene: TRBV6-6
CDR3aa: CASSYDVYGYTF
CDR3nt: TGTGCCAGCAGTTACGACGTCTATGGCTACACCTTC

d_gene: .
abundance: .
j_gene: TRBJ1-1
v_gene: TRBV12-5
CDR3aa: CASGLTPGREAFF
CDR3nt: TGTGCTAGTGGTTTGACCCCGGGACGGGAAGCTTTCTTT

d_gene: .
abundance: .
j_gene: TRBJ2-7
v_gene: TRBV3-1
CDR3aa: CASSRGVNVQYF
CDR3nt: TGTGCCAGCAGCCGCGGGGTAAACGTTCAGTACTTC

d_gene: .
abundance: .
j_gene: TRBJ1-1
v_gene: TRBV4-2
CDR3aa: CASGQDGDNTEAFF
CDR3nt: TGTGCCAGCGGCCAAGATGGGGACAACACTGAAGCTTTCTTT